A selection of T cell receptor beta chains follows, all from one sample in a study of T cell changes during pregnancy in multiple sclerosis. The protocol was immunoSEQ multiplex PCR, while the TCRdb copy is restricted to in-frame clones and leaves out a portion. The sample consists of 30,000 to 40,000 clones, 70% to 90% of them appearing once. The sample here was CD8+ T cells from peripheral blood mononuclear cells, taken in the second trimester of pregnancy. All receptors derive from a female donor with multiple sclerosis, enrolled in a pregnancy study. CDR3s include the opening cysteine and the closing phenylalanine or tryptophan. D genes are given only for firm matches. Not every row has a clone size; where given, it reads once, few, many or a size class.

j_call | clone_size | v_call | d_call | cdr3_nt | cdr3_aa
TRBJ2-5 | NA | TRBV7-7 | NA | TGTGCTAGCAGCTCCCTTTCCGACTCCTCCGAGACCCAGTACTTC | CASSSLSDSSETQYF
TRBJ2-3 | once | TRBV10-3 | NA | TGTGCCATCAGTGCTCCCGTGAGCACAGATACGCAGTATTTT | CAISAPVSTDTQYF
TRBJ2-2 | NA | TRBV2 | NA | TGTGCCAGCGGGGGCCGGGACCCATACACCGGGGAGCTGTTTTTT | CASGGRDPYTGELFF
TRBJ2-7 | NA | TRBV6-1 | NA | TGTGCCAGCAGTGAAAGGGGGAGACGGCAGTACTTC | CASSERGRRQYF
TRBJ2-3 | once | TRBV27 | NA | TGTGCCAGCAGTACGACTAGTTCCCGCACAGATACGCAGTATTTT | CASSTTSSRTDTQYF
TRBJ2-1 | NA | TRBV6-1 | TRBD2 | TGTGCCAGCAGTGAGTTGGCGGGAGATCCGGACAATGAGCAGTTCTTC | CASSELAGDPDNEQFF
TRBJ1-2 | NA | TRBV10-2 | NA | TGCGCCAGCAGCCCTTTCGTCGAGACAGCTAACTATGGCTACACCTTC | CASSPFVETANYGYTF
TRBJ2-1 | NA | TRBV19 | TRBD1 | TGTGCCAGTAGCACCGGGACAGCCTACAATGAGCAGTTCTTC | CASSTGTAYNEQFF
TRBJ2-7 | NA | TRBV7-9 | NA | TGTGCCAGCAGCTTAGACAGTACCTACGAGCAGTACTTC | CASSLDSTYEQYF
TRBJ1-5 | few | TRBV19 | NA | TGTGCCAGTAGTATCTCCTACGTTAATCAGCCCCAGCATTTT | CASSISYVNQPQHF
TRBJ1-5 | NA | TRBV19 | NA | TGTGCCAGTAGTTTGGAGTTTGCATCAATTGCAGTTAGCAATCAGCCCCAGCATTTT | CASSLEFASIAVSNQPQHF
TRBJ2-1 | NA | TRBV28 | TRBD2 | TGTGCCAGCAATACCGGGACTAGCGGAGACAATGAGCAGTTCTTC | CASNTGTSGDNEQFF
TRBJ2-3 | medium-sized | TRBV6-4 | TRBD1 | TGTGCCAGCAGTGGGACAGGGGGCGCAGATACGCAGTATTTT | CASSGTGGADTQYF
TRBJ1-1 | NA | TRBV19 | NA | TGTGCCAGTAGTATGAGGGGGATCATGAACACTGAAGCTTTCTTT | CASSMRGIMNTEAFF
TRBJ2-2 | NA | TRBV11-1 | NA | TGTGCCAGCAGCTTACGGGGGACCGGGGAGCTGTTTTTT | CASSLRGTGELFF
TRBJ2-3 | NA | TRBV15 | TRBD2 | TGTGCCACCAGCGCAGACGCGGGAGGGCCGTCAGATACGCAGTATTTT | CATSADAGGPSDTQYF
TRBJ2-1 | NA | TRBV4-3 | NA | TGCGCCAGCAGCCAAGGGGAGGAATTCTCCTACAATGAGCAGTTCTTC | CASSQGEEFSYNEQFF
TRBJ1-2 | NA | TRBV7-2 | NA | TGTGCCAGCAGCTTTACGACAGCTAACTATGGCTACACCTTC | CASSFTTANYGYTF
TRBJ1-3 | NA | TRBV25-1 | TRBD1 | TGTGCCAGCAGTGTACCGGGACAGGGGACTTTCGGAAACACCATATATTTT | CASSVPGQGTFGNTIYF
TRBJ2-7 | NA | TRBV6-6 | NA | TGTGCCAGCAACCCGGACAGATCCTACGAGCAGTACTTC | CASNPDRSYEQYF
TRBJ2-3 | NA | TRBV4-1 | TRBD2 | TGCGCCAGCAGCCAAGAGTGGGAGGGCGGGAGCGCCACAGATACGCAGTATTTT | CASSQEWEGGSATDTQYF
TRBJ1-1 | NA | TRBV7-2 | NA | TGTGCCAGCAGCTCCGGGACACCTGAAGCTTTCTTT | CASSSGTPEAFF
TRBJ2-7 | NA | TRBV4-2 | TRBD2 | TGTGCCAGCAGCCAGCCGGAGCGGGAGCAAGACGAGCAGTACTTC | CASSQPEREQDEQYF
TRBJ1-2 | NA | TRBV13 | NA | TGTGCCAGCAGCTTTCAGGATAACTATGGCTACACCTTC | CASSFQDNYGYTF
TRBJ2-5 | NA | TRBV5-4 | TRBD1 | TGTGCCAGCAGTTCCTCGACAGGGGGGGTAGAGACCCAGTACTTC | CASSSSTGGVETQYF
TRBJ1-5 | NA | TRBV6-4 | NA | TGTGCCAGCAGTGACGATGACAGGTTCGAGCAGCCCCAGCATTTT | CASSDDDRFEQPQHF
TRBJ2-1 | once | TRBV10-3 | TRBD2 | TGTGCCATCAGTGTGCTAGCGGGAGGGGGATTGGAGCAGTTCTTC | CAISVLAGGGLEQFF
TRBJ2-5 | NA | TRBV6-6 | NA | TGTGCCGGTCGATATACAGCAAATCAAGAGACCCAGTACTTC | CAGRYTANQETQYF
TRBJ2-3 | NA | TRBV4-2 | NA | TGTGCCAGCAGCCAAGATCCGGAGGGAGATACGCAGTATTTT | CASSQDPEGDTQYF